This TCR beta chain was sequenced during a study of T cell repertoires in ileal Crohn's disease. Overall study: The M6 sample came from neoterminal ileum during colonoscopy after surgery.

Only in-frame clones appear in the TCRdb table, and some are missing; sequencing was by immunoSEQ multiplex PCR. The sample includes about 2,300 clones, 78% of them seen just once. Per germline, CDR1 LNHNV and CDR2 YYDKDF (reference sequence). With 5 bases clipped from V and 6 bases from J, the junction kept 12 bases outside the gene matches. The CDR3 runs 16 residues. The time point was: neoterminal ileum biopsy at postoperative endoscopy, about 6 months after surgery. Source material: ileal tissue. The rearrangement uses TRBV15 and TRBJ1-4; TRBD1 aligns across 7 bases. The origin of this receptor is an adult with Crohn's disease. Written as DNA, the CDR3 is TGTGCCACCAGCGCCCCCCGGGACAGAGACCATGAAAAACTGTTTTTT. Protein: CATSAPRDRDHEKLFF.